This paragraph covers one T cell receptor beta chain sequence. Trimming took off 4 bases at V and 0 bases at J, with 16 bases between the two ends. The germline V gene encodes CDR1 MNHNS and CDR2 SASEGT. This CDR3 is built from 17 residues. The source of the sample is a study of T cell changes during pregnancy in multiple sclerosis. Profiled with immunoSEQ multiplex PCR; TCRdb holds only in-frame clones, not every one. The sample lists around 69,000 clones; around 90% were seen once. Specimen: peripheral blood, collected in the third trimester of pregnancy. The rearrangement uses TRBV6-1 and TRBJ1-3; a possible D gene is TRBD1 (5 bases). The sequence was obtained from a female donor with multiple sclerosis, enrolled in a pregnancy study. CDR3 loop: CASSGAFRTLSGNTIYF. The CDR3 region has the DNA TGTGCCAGCAGTGGAGCCTTCAGGACACTCTCTGGAAACACCATATATTTT.